This is a list of T cell receptor beta chains from one sample in a study of T cells in Graves' hyperthyroidism and ophthalmopathy. TCRdb reprocessed the multiplex PCR reads with MiXCR, giving one entry per CDR3 protein. This table has roughly 380,000 distinct CDR3 sequences, 13% appearing once. Sequencing was done on a sample of blood. The receptors here all came from a man in his thirties or forties with Graves' hyperthyroidism that later progressed to Graves' ophthalmopathy. The CDR3 runs from the conserved cysteine through the conserved F or W. A D gene is named only where the DNA matches it firmly. Size values are once, few and many counts, or a class for expanded clones, and some rows have none.

j_call d_call v_call clone_size cdr3_aa cdr3_nt
TRBJ1-5 . TRBV28 many CASSLDGSARNQPQHF TGTGCCAGCAGTTTAGATGGCAGTGCTAGGAATCAGCCCCAGCATTTT
TRBJ1-2 . TRBV6-5 many CASSYGGGGAYGYTF TGTGCCAGCAGTTACGGTGGTGGGGGGGCTTATGGCTACACCTTC
TRBJ2-1 . TRBV19 few CASSIDGQGYNEQFF TGTGCCAGTAGTATAGATGGGCAGGGCTACAATGAGCAGTTCTTC
TRBJ2-3 TRBD1 TRBV19 few CASSTTGTGYTDTQYF TGTGCCAGTAGTACAACCGGGACAGGATACACAGATACGCAGTATTTT
TRBJ2-7 . TRBV11-3 . CASSPVSGTYEQYF TGTGCCAGCAGCCCCGTTTCGGGAACCTACGAGCAGTACTTC
TRBJ2-5 . TRBV20-1 many CSARVAGAVETQYF TGCAGTGCTAGAGTGGCGGGGGCCGTGGAGACCCAGTACTTC
TRBJ2-7 TRBD2 TRBV5-1 . CASSLETSGGAYEQYF TGCGCCAGCAGCTTGGAGACTAGCGGGGGGGCCTACGAGCAGTACTTC
TRBJ2-5 . TRBV11-2 many CASSVSGRYQETQYF TGTGCCAGCAGCGTTAGCGGCAGGTACCAAGAGACCCAGTACTTC
TRBJ2-1 . TRBV7-9 many CASSLGVGSSYNEQFF TGTGCCAGCAGCTTAGGGGTAGGGAGCTCCTACAATGAGCAGTTCTTC
TRBJ1-5 . TRBV12-3/TRBV12-4 many CASSLHSNQPQHF TGTGCCAGCAGTCTTCATAGCAATCAGCCCCAGCATTTT
TRBJ1-1 . TRBV30 many CAWVGEMNTEAFF TGTGCCTGGGTGGGGGAGATGAACACTGAAGCTTTCTTT
TRBJ1-4 TRBD1 TRBV20-1 . CSARDHRGSEKLFF TGCAGTGCTAGAGATCACAGGGGGAGTGAAAAACTGTTTTTT
TRBJ1-6 TRBD1 TRBV7-8 . CASSLGGQNSPLHF TGTGCCAGCAGCTTAGGGGGACAGAATTCACCCCTCCACTTT
TRBJ1-1 . TRBV28 many CASNPRGAEAFF TGTGCCAGCAATCCAAGGGGCGCTGAAGCTTTCTTT
TRBJ1-5 . TRBV12-5 many CASGLGAGNQPQHF TGTGCTAGTGGTTTGGGGGCGGGCAATCAGCCCCAGCATTTT
TRBJ1-1 . TRBV12-3/TRBV12-4 many CASSPNRELNTEAFF TGTGCCAGCAGCCCAAACAGGGAGTTGAACACTGAAGCTTTCTTT
TRBJ2-7 TRBD2 TRBV27 few CASSLASGGVIYEQYF TGTGCCAGCAGTTTAGCTAGCGGGGGGGTAATTTACGAGCAGTACTTC
TRBJ2-2 . TRBV12-3/TRBV12-4 many CASSSARAGELFF TGTGCCAGCAGTTCCGCTAGAGCCGGGGAGCTGTTTTTT
TRBJ2-7 TRBD1 TRBV5-6 many CASSFRDRDYEQYF TGTGCCAGCAGCTTCCGGGACAGGGACTACGAGCAGTACTTC
TRBJ1-1 . TRBV5-5 many CASSLEGTNAEAFF TGTGCCAGCAGCTTGGAGGGGACGAACGCTGAAGCTTTCTTT
TRBJ2-1 . TRBV7-8 many CASSLVTNEQFF TGTGCCAGCAGCTTAGTTACTAATGAGCAGTTCTTC
TRBJ2-7 . TRBV5-6 many CASSLPGAGEQYF TGTGCCAGCAGCTTACCAGGGGCGGGCGAGCAGTACTTC
TRBJ2-5 TRBD1 TRBV6-1 many CACSRTGQETQYF TGTGCCTGCAGCCGGACAGGGCAAGAGACCCAGTACTTC
TRBJ1-4 TRBD1 TRBV9 . CASSAQGVNEKLFF TGTGCCAGCAGCGCACAGGGGGTTAATGAAAAACTGTTTTTT
TRBJ1-2 . TRBV6-1 many CASSTPQIGGYTF TGTGCCAGCAGTACTCCCCAGATTGGGGGCTACACCTTC
TRBJ2-7 TRBD1 TRBV27 many CASSVPGTGFNEQYF TGTGCCAGCAGCGTCCCCGGGACAGGGTTCAACGAGCAGTACTTC
TRBJ2-1 . TRBV7-3 . CASSSEQNPEQFF TGTGCCAGCAGCTCCGAACAGAACCCTGAGCAGTTCTTC
TRBJ2-5 TRBD2 TRBV6-1 few CASRSLAGLETQYF TGTGCCAGCAGGTCACTAGCGGGCCTAGAGACCCAGTACTTC
TRBJ2-3 . TRBV27 many CASSLELGSGTDTQYF TGTGCCAGCAGTCTAGAATTAGGTTCCGGCACAGATACGCAGTATTTT
TRBJ2-7 . TRBV10-3 . CAISESTVYEQYF TGTGCCATCAGTGAGTCGACAGTATACGAGCAGTACTTC
TRBJ2-5 . TRBV3-1 many CASSQTGEETQYF TGTGCCAGCAGCCAGACGGGGGAAGAGACCCAGTACTTC
TRBJ2-7 . TRBV12-3/TRBV12-4 many CASSLAFYGFYEQYF TGTGCCAGCAGTTTAGCGTTTTACGGTTTCTACGAGCAGTACTTC
TRBJ1-4 . TRBV15 few CATSRGGLGEKLFF TGTGCCACCAGCAGAGGGGGGCTTGGTGAAAAACTGTTTTTT
TRBJ1-1 . TRBV7-6 many CASTLWMDTEAFF TGTGCCAGCACCCTTTGGATGGACACTGAAGCTTTCTTT
TRBJ2-3 TRBD1 TRBV12-3/TRBV12-4 many CASLLGQDITDTQYF TGTGCCAGTCTCCTGGGACAGGACATCACAGATACGCAGTATTTT
TRBJ1-2 . TRBV7-9 many CASSGRRGYGYTF TGTGCCAGCAGCGGCCGAAGGGGATACGGCTACACCTTC
TRBJ2-7 . TRBV5-1 . CASRDLGGGHLSDEQYF TGCGCCAGCAGGGACTTGGGGGGGGGGCATTTATCCGACGAGCAGTACTTC
TRBJ2-1 . TRBV5-5 many CASSLRPPQEQFF TGTGCCAGCAGCTTGAGGCCGCCTCAAGAGCAGTTCTTC